The T cell receptor beta chain described here comes from a study of blood T cell repertoires in COVID-19. Study overall: PBMCs, B-cell-depleted T cells, or T cells were the source of the cDNA or gDNA that made up the material.

Source study methods: Researchers report that nucleated cell counts were estimated from reference gene primer amplification. TCRdb keeps only in-frame clones here, not all; method: immunoSEQ multiplex PCR. V, J and clone size were drawn from that table, and D and trimming were deduced from the DNA. In the table there are about 150,000 clones, approximately 86% of which are singletons. This CDR3 is built from 16 residues. Per the germline V gene, CDR1 is LGHNA and CDR2 is YNFKEQ. Trimming removed 5 bases at V and 8 bases at J, with 24 bases between. Sequenced material: peripheral blood. The chain links TRBV4-2 to TRBJ1-2; D possibly corresponds to TRBD1 (5 bases). This receptor was taken from a woman in her seventies with acute or convalescent COVID-19. The CDR3 is CASSARGSGESSGYTF. CDR3 DNA sequence: TGTGCCAGCAGCGCCAGAGGATCGGGGGAATCGAGCGGCTACACCTTC.